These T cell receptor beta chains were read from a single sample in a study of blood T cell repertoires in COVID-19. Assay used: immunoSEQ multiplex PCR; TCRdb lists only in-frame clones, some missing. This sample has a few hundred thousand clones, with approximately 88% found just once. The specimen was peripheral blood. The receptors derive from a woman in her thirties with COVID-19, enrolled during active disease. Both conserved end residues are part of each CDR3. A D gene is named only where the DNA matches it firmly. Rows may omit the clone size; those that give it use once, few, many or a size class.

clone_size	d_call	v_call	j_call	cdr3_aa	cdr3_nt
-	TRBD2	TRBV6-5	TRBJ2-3	CASTLAGGDTQYF	TGTGCCAGCACTTTAGCGGGGGGCGATACGCAGTATTTT
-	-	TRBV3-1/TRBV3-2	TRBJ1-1	CASSQPSPRPPGTEAFF	TGTGCCAGCAGCCAACCCTCGCCCAGACCTCCGGGCACTGAAGCTTTCTTT
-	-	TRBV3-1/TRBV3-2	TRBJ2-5	CASSQGQGGKQETQYF	TGTGCCAGCAGCCAAGGGCAGGGTGGAAAGCAAGAGACCCAGTACTTC
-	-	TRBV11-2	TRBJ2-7	CASSLDLRGRANEQYF	TGTGCCAGCAGCTTAGATCTTCGCGGCAGGGCCAACGAGCAGTACTTC
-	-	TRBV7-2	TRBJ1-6	CASSRKTGGSPLHF	TGTGCCAGCAGCCGTAAAACGGGGGGTTCACCCCTCCACTTT
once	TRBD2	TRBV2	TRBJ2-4	CASRPWGGRNIQYF	TGTGCCAGCAGGCCTTGGGGGGGTCGAAACATTCAGTACTTC
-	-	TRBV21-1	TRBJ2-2	CASSKDPGTSGSRRCTGELFF	TGTGCCAGCAGCAAAGATCCCGGGACTAGCGGGAGCAGGAGGTGCACCGGGGAGCTGTTTTTT
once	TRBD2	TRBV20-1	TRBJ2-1	CSARRGNEQFF	TGCAGTGCTAGGCGGGGGAATGAGCAGTTCTTC
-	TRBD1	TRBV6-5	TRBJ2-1	CASSAGTGPYNEQFF	TGTGCCAGCAGCGCCGGGACAGGTCCTTACAATGAGCAGTTCTTC
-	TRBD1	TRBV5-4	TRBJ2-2	CASRGGQGDSGELFF	TGTGCCAGCAGGGGGGGACAGGGGGATTCCGGGGAGCTGTTTTTT
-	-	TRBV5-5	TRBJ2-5	CASSLDRETQYF	TGTGCCAGCAGCTTGGACAGGGAGACCCAGTACTTC
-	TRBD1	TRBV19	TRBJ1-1	CASSIGGDRAFF	TGTGCCAGTAGTATAGGAGGGGACAGAGCTTTCTTT
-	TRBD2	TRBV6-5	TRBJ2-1	CASSYSVAGGVEQFF	TGTGCCAGCAGTTACTCGGTAGCGGGAGGCGTGGAGCAGTTCTTC
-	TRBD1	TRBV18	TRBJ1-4	CASSPLGTGVNEKLFF	TGTGCCAGCTCACCACTTGGGACAGGGGTTAATGAAAAACTGTTTTTT
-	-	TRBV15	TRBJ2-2	CATSTRQSTGELFF	TGTGCCACCAGCACCAGACAGAGCACCGGGGAGCTGTTTTTT
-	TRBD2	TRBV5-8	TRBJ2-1	CASSSGTSGSESPFF	TGTGCCAGCAGCTCCGGGACTAGCGGGAGCGAGTCACCGTTCTTC
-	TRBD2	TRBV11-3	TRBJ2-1	CASSLDRARGLAGDNEQFF	TGTGCCAGCAGCTTAGATAGGGCCCGGGGGCTAGCGGGGGACAATGAGCAGTTCTTC
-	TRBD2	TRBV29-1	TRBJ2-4	CSVEGRGTGDIQYF	TGCAGCGTTGAAGGGCGGGGGACGGGAGACATTCAGTACTTC
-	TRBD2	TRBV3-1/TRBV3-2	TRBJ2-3	CASSRVAGGRSTDTQYF	TGTGCCAGCAGCCGGGTGGCGGGGGGGCGGAGCACAGATACGCAGTATTTT
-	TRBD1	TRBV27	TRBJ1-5	CASSTGTGAWSNQPQHF	TGTGCCAGCAGCACCGGGACAGGGGCATGGAGCAATCAGCCCCAGCATTTT
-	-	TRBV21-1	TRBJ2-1	CASARDRGLAEYNEQFF	TGTGCCAGCGCCCGGGACAGGGGTCTAGCGGAATACAATGAGCAGTTCTTC
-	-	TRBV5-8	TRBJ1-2	CASSLAGANNYGYTF	TGTGCCAGCAGCTTGGCAGGGGCGAACAACTATGGCTACACCTTC
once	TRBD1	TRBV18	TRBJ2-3	CASSQLTGSTDTQYF	TGTGCCAGCTCACAGCTGACAGGGTCCACAGATACGCAGTATTTT
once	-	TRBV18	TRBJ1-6	CASSTDNSPLHF	TGTGCCAGCTCAACGGATAATTCACCCCTCCACTTT
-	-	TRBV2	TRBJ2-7	CASSEIGDVYEQYF	TGTGCCAGCAGTGAAATAGGGGATGTCTACGAGCAGTACTTC
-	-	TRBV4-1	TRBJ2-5	CASSRGTPERETQYF	TGCGCCAGCAGTCGGGGGACTCCGGAAAGGGAGACCCAGTACTTC
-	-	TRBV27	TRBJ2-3	CASSIALRGDENTDTQYF	TGTGCCAGCAGTATAGCCCTCCGCGGAGATGAGAACACAGATACGCAGTATTTT
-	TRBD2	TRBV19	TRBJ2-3	CASSTSGDTDTQYF	TGTGCCAGTAGTACTAGCGGGGACACAGATACGCAGTATTTT
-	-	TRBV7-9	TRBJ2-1	CASTRGDNEQFF	TGTGCCAGCACCCGGGGAGACAATGAGCAGTTCTTC
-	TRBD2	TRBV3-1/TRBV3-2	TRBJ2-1	CASSQDSLAGVHEQFF	TGTGCCAGCAGCCAAGATTCCCTAGCGGGAGTCCATGAGCAGTTCTTC
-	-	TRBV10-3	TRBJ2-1	CAISGGTGAPYNEQFF	TGTGCCATCAGCGGAGGGACGGGAGCGCCGTACAATGAGCAGTTCTTC
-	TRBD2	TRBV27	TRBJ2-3	CASSSPRLAGGLDTQYF	TGTGCCAGCAGTTCCCCCCGACTAGCGGGGGGGTTGGATACGCAGTATTTT
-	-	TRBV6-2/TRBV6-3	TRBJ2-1	CASSYSIVEGNEQFF	TGTGCCAGCAGTTACTCGATTGTTGAGGGCAATGAGCAGTTCTTC
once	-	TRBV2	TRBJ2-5	CASSEDSSETQYF	TGTGCCAGCAGTGAGGACAGTTCAGAGACCCAGTACTTC
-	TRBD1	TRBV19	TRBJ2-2	CASSSWTGNTGELFF	TGTGCCAGTAGTTCGTGGACAGGGAACACCGGGGAGCTGTTTTTT
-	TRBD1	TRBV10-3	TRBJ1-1	CAISAQQGLNTEAFF	TGTGCCATCAGTGCCCAACAGGGGTTGAACACTGAAGCTTTCTTT
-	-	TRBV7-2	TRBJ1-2	CASSLEGAVYGYTF	TGTGCCAGCAGCTTAGAAGGGGCAGTATATGGCTACACCTTC
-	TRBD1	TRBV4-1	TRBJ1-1	CASSITGTGGLNTEAFF	TGCGCCAGCAGCATTACCGGGACAGGGGGCCTTAACACTGAAGCTTTCTTT
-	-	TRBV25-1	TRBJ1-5	CASSRGWDDNQPQHF	TGTGCCAGCAGTAGGGGCTGGGATGACAATCAGCCCCAGCATTTT
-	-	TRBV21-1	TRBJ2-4	CASNTDRIRYFLAKNIQYF	TGTGCCAGCAATACAGACAGAATCAGATATTTTCTAGCCAAAAACATTCAGTACTTC
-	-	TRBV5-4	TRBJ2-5	CASSLSGRGAETQYF	TGTGCCAGCAGCTTGTCAGGCAGGGGGGCAGAGACCCAGTACTTC
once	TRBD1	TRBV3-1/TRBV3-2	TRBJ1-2	CASSHVTGGYGYTF	TGTGCCAGCAGCCACGTCACAGGGGGCTATGGCTACACCTTC
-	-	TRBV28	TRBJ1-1	CASSPVGRGNTEAFF	TGTGCCAGCAGCCCCGTAGGGAGGGGGAACACTGAAGCTTTCTTT
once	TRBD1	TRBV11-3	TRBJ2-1	CASSTQGAYNEQFF	TGTGCCAGCAGCACCCAGGGGGCCTACAATGAGCAGTTCTTC
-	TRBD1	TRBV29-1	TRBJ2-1	CSVGTGTGYNEQFF	TGCAGCGTTGGAACCGGGACAGGGTACAATGAGCAGTTCTTC
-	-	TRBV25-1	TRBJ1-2	CASTVGGAVGYTF	TGTGCCAGTACAGTGGGGGGGGCTGTTGGCTACACCTTC
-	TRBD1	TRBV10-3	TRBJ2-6	CAISESTGVLSGANVLTF	TGTGCCATCAGTGAGTCGACAGGGGTGTTGTCTGGGGCCAACGTCCTGACTTTC
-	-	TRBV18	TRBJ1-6	CASSQEHQGSPLHF	TGTGCCAGCTCACAGGAACACCAGGGATCACCCCTCCACTTT
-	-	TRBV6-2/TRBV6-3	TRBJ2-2	CASSTATTTSTGELFF	TGTGCCAGCAGTACAGCTACCACGACCAGCACCGGGGAGCTGTTTTTT
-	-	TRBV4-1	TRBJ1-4	CASSQDIRATNEKLFF	TGCGCCAGCAGCCAAGATATTCGGGCAACTAATGAAAAACTGTTTTTT
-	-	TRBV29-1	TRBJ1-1	CSAGHWNTEAFF	TGCAGCGCCGGACACTGGAACACTGAAGCTTTCTTT
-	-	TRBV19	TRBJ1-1	CASSLPAGRGTEAFF	TGTGCCAGTAGTCTCCCGGCAGGGAGGGGGACTGAAGCTTTCTTT
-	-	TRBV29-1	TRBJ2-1	CSGRGSSYNEQFF	TGCAGCGGCCGGGGGAGCTCCTACAATGAGCAGTTCTTC
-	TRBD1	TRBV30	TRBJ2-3	CAWGQGKDTQYF	TGTGCCTGGGGACAGGGGAAGGATACGCAGTATTTT
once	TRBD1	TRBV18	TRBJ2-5	CASSPRQGVQETQYF	TGTGCCAGCTCACCGAGGCAGGGGGTACAAGAGACCCAGTACTTC